This TCR beta chain was sequenced during a study of blood T cell repertoires in COVID-19. Background on the study: Samples of COVID-19 (acute and convalescent) were obtained from the United States, Italy and Spain.

Only a few counts were recorded for this clone. Everyone who took part was roughly 18 to 89 years old, and they came from fewer than 25 US areas. Each participant's cohort was designated according to participant-reported clinical history. Cohort 3 donors counted as recovered after two negative PCRs, clearance, or resolved symptoms. CDR1 ENHRY and CDR2 SYGVKD come from the germline V gene. There are 13 residues in the CDR3. Trimming shortened V by 4 bases and J by 4 bases, and 10 bases separated the two germline ends. Using immunoSEQ multiplex PCR, the repertoire was profiled, and TCRdb retains in-frame clones only, with some absent. This table has 200,000 to 250,000 clones, more than 75% appearing once.

The rearrangement joins TRBV10-3 to TRBJ1-2, with a possible D match to TRBD1 (5 bases). The material sequenced was PBMCs or T cells enriched from blood (not recorded which). The sequence derives from a man aged 40-49 years who had recovered from COVID-19. The CDR3 region has the DNA TGTGCCATCAGTGGGGGGGATTTCTATGGCTACACCTTC. Encoded protein: CAISGGDFYGYTF.